This passage covers 31 T cell receptor beta chains from one sample sequenced in a study of shared clonotypes between healthy human individuals. The protocol was immunoSEQ multiplex PCR, while the TCRdb copy is restricted to in-frame clones and leaves out a portion. This table has 1.5 million to 2.5 million clones, 85% to 95% appearing once. As defined, naive CD8 cells were CD45RO-negative and positively selected for CCR7, with terminally differentiated effector memory CD45RA+ cells excluded. The sequenced sample consisted of naive CD8+ T cells sorted from blood. Source of these receptors: a young man in good health.

This chain links TRBV14 with TRBJ2-7; possibly TRBD2 for D (5 bases). The germline gives CDR1 SGHDN, CDR2 FVKESK. The CDR3 loop spans 16 amino acids. Between the trimmed V and J ends, which lost 0 bases and 4 bases, there was a span of 16 bases. The CDR3 spells CASSQDVGRLKYEQYF. CDR3 DNA sequence: TGTGCCAGCAGCCAAGACGTAGGGAGACTTAAATACGAGCAGTACTTC.

The chain uses TRBV9 and TRBJ2-3; the match to TRBD2 covers 7 bases. This CDR3 comprises 14 residues. Germline lookup yields CDR1 SGDLS and CDR2 YYNGEE. V lost 0 bases to trimming and J lost 6 bases; unmatched junction nucleotides: 4. DNA for the CDR3: TGTGCCAGCAGCGTAGGGGAGGGCAGCGATACGCAGTATTTT. Encoded protein: CASSVGEGSDTQYF. Using reference TRBV9 and TRBJ2-3 for the parts outside the CDR3, the full variable domain is DSGVTQTPKHLITATGQRVTLRCSPRSGDLSVYWYQQSLDQGLQFLIQYYNGEERAKGNILERFSAQQFPDLHSELNLSSLELGDSALYFCASSVGEGSDTQYFGPGTRLTVL.

This rearrangement joins TRBV5-6 to TRBJ2-2, with 10 bases lining up with TRBD1. Looked up from germline, CDR1 is SGHDT and CDR2 is YYEEEE. The CDR3 has 16 residues. With V trimmed by 1 base and J by 5 bases, 5 bases remained unmatched. CDR3 region: CASSLRDRGVTGELFF. The CDR3 nucleotides read TGTGCCAGCAGCTTGAGGGACAGGGGTGTTACCGGGGAGCTGTTTTTT.

Only one count was recorded for this clone. V and J are TRBV10-1 and TRBJ2-3; no clear D. Between the trimmed V and J ends, which lost 6 bases and 0 bases, there was a span of 16 bases. Germline V lookup: CDR1 WNHNN, CDR2 SYGVQD (reference sequence). This CDR3 is 16 amino acids long. CDR3 in amino acids: CASSEDPEGSTDTQYF. For the CDR3, the DNA is TGCGCCAGCAGCGAGGATCCCGAAGGAAGCACAGATACGCAGTATTTT.

V is TRBV9 and J is TRBJ1-4, with 8 nucleotides matching TRBD1. This CDR3 has 15 amino acids. Germline lookup yields CDR1 SGDLS and CDR2 YYNGEE. The V segment lost 0 bases and the J segment 8 bases; nucleotides outside the gene matches: 6. For the CDR3, the DNA is TGTGCCAGCAGCGTAGGGACAGGGAATGAGGAAAAACTGTTTTTT. Its protein is CASSVGTGNEEKLFF.

V usage is TRBV28 and J usage is TRBJ1-1; D remains unclear. CDR3 length: 14 residues. CDR1 is MDHEN and CDR2 is SYDVKM in the germline V gene. V was shortened by 3 bases and J by 5 bases, with 13 bases between the two germline ends. CDR3 protein: CASSFGGEGTEAFF. For the CDR3, the DNA is TGTGCCAGCAGTTTTGGCGGGGAGGGTACTGAAGCTTTCTTT.

This rearrangement joins TRBV11-2 to TRBJ2-7; 8 bases are shared with TRBD1. The J segment lost 1 base and the V segment lost 5 bases, leaving 7 bases of the junction unmatched. Germline CDR1 SGHAT, CDR2 FQNNGV. The CDR3 spans 15 residues. The CDR3 DNA sequence: TGTGCCAGCAGCCCTGGACAGGGTGGGTCCTACGAGCAGTACTTC. It yields the protein CASSPGQGGSYEQYF.

The V and J genes are TRBV4-1 and TRBJ1-5; 7 bases map to TRBD1. This CDR3 is 15 amino acids long. The J segment lost 6 bases and the V segment lost 5 bases, leaving 10 bases of the junction unmatched. Germline CDR1 reads MGHRA; CDR2 reads YSYEKL. In DNA form, the CDR3 reads TGCGCCAGCAGCGAGACAGTTCAGGGGGGTCAGCCCCAGCATTTT. Its protein product is CASSETVQGGQPQHF.

V and J are TRBV7-2 and TRBJ1-1; D is perhaps TRBD1 (5 bases). V was pared by 2 bases and J by 1 base, with 8 bases between. CDR1 and CDR2 from the germline V gene are SGHTA and FQGNSA. The CDR3 spans 14 residues. The CDR3 nucleotides read TGTGCCAGCAGCTTACACGGGGGGAACACTGAAGCTTTCTTT. It is translated as CASSLHGGNTEAFF.

CDR3 protein: CSVWGGDTEAFF. The CDR3 DNA reads TGCAGCGTCTGGGGGGGGGACACTGAAGCTTTCTTT. The chain employs TRBV29-1 and TRBJ1-1, with D maybe TRBD1 (5 bases). The CDR3 is 12 residues long. V was trimmed by 6 bases and J by 3 bases, leaving 11 bases between them. Germline V lookup: CDR1 SQVTM, CDR2 ANQGSEA.

Worth noting for this clone: Other DNA sequences of this sample code for an identical CDR3. This chain joins TRBV28 and TRBJ1-1; D gene unclear. Germline-derived CDR1 and CDR2 are MDHEN and SYDVKM. Trimming removed 3 bases at V and 0 bases at J, with 5 bases between. CDR3 length: 13 residues. The CDR3 region is CASSFVVNTEAFF. As DNA, the CDR3 is TGTGCCAGCAGTTTTGTCGTGAACACTGAAGCTTTCTTT. The full variable domain, with the rest looked up from reference TRBV28 and TRBJ1-1, is DVKVTQSSRYLVKRTGEKVFLECVQDMDHENMFWYRQDPGLGLRLIYFSYDVKMKEKGDIPEGYSVSREKKERFSLILESASTNQTSMYLCASSFVVNTEAFFGQGTRLTVV.

Points on this clone: The same CDR3 arises from other DNA sequences in this sample as well. The chain combines TRBV9 with TRBJ2-1, with 10 bases fitting TRBD2. Looked up from germline, CDR1 is SGDLS and CDR2 is YYNGEE. J gave up 2 bases and V 1 base, and 3 bases lay outside the gene matches. The CDR3 loop spans 16 amino acids. The CDR3 is CASSVTSGGAYNEQFF. For the CDR3, the DNA is TGTGCCAGCAGCGTAACGAGCGGGGGGGCCTACAATGAGCAGTTCTTC.

The V gene is TRBV2, the J gene TRBJ2-1, with 7 bases lining up with TRBD2. Trimming at V came to 8 bases and at J to 4 bases, leaving 5 bases not matched to a gene. CDR1 is SNHLY and CDR2 is FYNNEI in the germline V gene. This CDR3 region has 13 residues. DNA of the CDR3: TGTGCCAGCGGGGGGGTACGGTACAATGAGCAGTTCTTC. Translation gives CASGGVRYNEQFF.

The gene calls are TRBV4-1 and TRBJ2-3, with a possible D match to TRBD1 (7 bases). The germline V and J ends were trimmed by 0 bases and 2 bases, with 12 bases remaining between them. CDR3 length equals 16 residues. Germline V gives CDR1 MGHRA, CDR2 YSYEKL. As DNA, the CDR3 is TGCGCCAGCAGCCAAGACGGGGGACAGTTCACAGATACGCAGTATTTT. It specifies CASSQDGGQFTDTQYF.

This rearrangement joins TRBV18 to TRBJ1-2; 8 bases map to TRBD1. The germline V gene encodes CDR1 KGHSH and CDR2 LQKENI. V shed 5 bases, J shed 3 bases, and the junction held 5 bases outside the gene matches. The CDR3 covers 14 residues. CDR3 DNA: TGTGCCAGCTCATCAGGACAGGGTGACTATGGCTACACCTTC. Amino acid sequence: CASSSGQGDYGYTF.

This chain uses TRBV9 with TRBJ2-7, with 7 bases lining up with TRBD2. Germline CDR1 reads SGDLS; CDR2 reads YYNGEE. CDR3 size: 13 residues. Trimming cost V 4 bases and J 5 bases; bases outside gene matches: 6. The CDR3, as DNA: TGTGCCAGCAGCCCCGCTGGGGGGGACGAGCAGTACTTC. Its protein is CASSPAGGDEQYF.

V gene TRBV27 combines with J gene TRBJ2-4, with D tentatively TRBD1 or TRBD2 (5 bases each). V lost 5 bases to trimming and J lost 3 bases, with 14 bases between them. Germline V gene data show CDR1 as MNHEY and CDR2 as SMNVEV (reference sequence). The CDR3 extends over 15 amino acids. CDR3 nucleotide sequence: TGTGCCAGCAGTCCCGGGGCATCGGGCAAAAACATTCAGTACTTC. Translating gives CASSPGASGKNIQYF.

Notes on this clone: The sample has other DNA sequences that encode this CDR3 too. The V and J genes are TRBV6-1 and TRBJ2-7, with a weak D call TRBD1 (6 bases). The V gene lost 6 bases and the J gene lost 2 bases, with 8 bases spanning the gap. Per the germline V gene, CDR1 is MNHNS and CDR2 is SASEGT. The length of the CDR3 is 12 residues. CDR3 in amino acids: CASRQGPYEQYF. DNA for the CDR3: TGTGCCAGCAGACAGGGACCCTACGAGCAGTACTTC.

The rearrangement joins TRBV4-1 to TRBJ2-7, with TRBD1 matching over 9 bases. V shed 3 bases and J 2 bases; nucleotides not matched to a gene: 11. The CDR3 extends over 17 amino acids. Germline V lookup: CDR1 MGHRA, CDR2 YSYEKL. This CDR3 is CASSHLPGGQGTYEQYF. The DNA for the CDR3 is TGCGCCAGCAGCCACCTCCCCGGGGGACAGGGTACCTACGAGCAGTACTTC.

This chain connects TRBV30 to TRBJ2-7; 13 bases fit TRBD2. The junction had 7 bases not matched to a gene; V was cut back by 5 bases and J by 6 bases. Germline V gene data show CDR1 as GTSNPN and CDR2 as SVGIG (reference sequence). The CDR3 consists of 14 residues. The CDR3 sequence: CAWCPGLAGAEQYF. The CDR3 coding sequence is TGTGCCTGGTGTCCCGGACTAGCGGGAGCCGAGCAGTACTTC.

The chain is built from TRBV6-5 and TRBJ1-1; D gene uncertain. Germline CDR1 MNHEY, CDR2 SVGAGI. The V end was cut by 11 bases, the J end by 1 base, with 8 bases between. There are 11 residues in the CDR3. CDR3 nucleotides: TGTGCCGGGCGGGGGAACACTGAAGCTTTCTTT. Its protein product is CAGRGNTEAFF.

This clone was seen only once. The CDR3 DNA reads as TGCGCCAGCAGCTTCGGACTAGGTGCCGAGCAGTACTTC. Its protein is CASSFGLGAEQYF. The chain carries TRBV10-1 and TRBJ2-7, with 7 positions matching TRBD2. Germline loops: CDR1 WNHNN, CDR2 SYGVQD (reference sequence). The CDR3 runs to 13 residues. J was trimmed by 6 bases and V by 6 bases; bases with no gene match: 8.

V is TRBV18 and J is TRBJ2-1; D gene ambiguous. V was clipped by 0 bases and J by 2 bases, with 8 bases between them. The CDR3 runs 15 residues. CDR1 is KGHSH and CDR2 is LQKENI in the germline V gene. CDR3: CASSPPDETYNEQFF. In DNA, the CDR3 is TGTGCCAGCTCACCACCCGACGAAACCTACAATGAGCAGTTCTTC. Combining the CDR3 with reference TRBV18 and TRBJ2-1 gives the whole variable domain NAGVMQNPRHLVRRRGQEARLRCSPMKGHSHVYWYRQLPEEGLKFMVYLQKENIIDESGMPKERFSAEFPKEGPSILRIQQVVRGDSAAYFCASSPPDETYNEQFFGPGTRLTVL.

This chain links TRBV11-2 with TRBJ2-3, with D maybe TRBD2 (6 bases). CDR3 size: 15 residues. Trimming took off 3 bases at V and 6 bases at J, with 16 bases between the two ends. Germline CDR1 is SGHAT and CDR2 is FQNNGV. The CDR3 nucleotides are TGTGCCAGCAGCTTTACAGGAGGGTACAGGGATACGCAGTATTTT. Encoded protein: CASSFTGGYRDTQYF.

The chain employs TRBV9 and TRBJ2-1, with 11 bases aligning to TRBD2. CDR1 is SGDLS and CDR2 is YYNGEE in the germline V gene. Trimming took 3 bases from V and 0 from J; bases not matched to a gene: 5. The CDR3 covers 17 residues. CDR3 amino acids: CASSARLAGFSYNEQFF. The CDR3 DNA is TGTGCCAGCAGCGCGAGACTAGCGGGATTCTCCTACAATGAGCAGTTCTTC.

Worth noting for this clone: This sample also contains other DNA sequences that code for the same CDR3. The chain is built from TRBV29-1 and TRBJ2-7; D may be TRBD2 (6 bases). Germline values: CDR1 SQVTM, CDR2 ANQGSEA. The CDR3 contains 12 residues. V lost 3 bases and J lost 2, with 8 bases in between. The DNA of the CDR3 is TGCAGCGTTGAGGAGGGAGCCTACGAGCAGTACTTC. This gives the protein CSVEEGAYEQYF.

This clone has a single count. V usage is TRBV2 and J usage is TRBJ2-5; the D gene is possibly TRBD2 (6 bases). V was clipped by 5 bases and J by 6 bases, with 25 bases between them. CDR1 SNHLY and CDR2 FYNNEI come from the germline V gene. This CDR3 has 17 amino acids. CDR3 sequence (DNA): TGTGCCAGCAGTATCACGGGGACCGGGGGATTCATGCAGACCCAGTACTTC. As protein: CASSITGTGGFMQTQYF.

The chain has TRBV11-2 and TRBJ2-7, with 11 bases fitting TRBD2. Germline CDR1 reads SGHAT; CDR2 reads FQNNGV. V lost 3 bases, J lost 7 bases, and 14 bases stayed unmatched. CDR3 size: 17 residues. The CDR3 DNA reads TGTGCCAGCAGCTTGGGTGGTAGCGGGAGGGCCGAAGATGAGCAGTACTTC. This gives the protein CASSLGGSGRAEDEQYF.

The chain carries TRBV11-2 and TRBJ2-1; tentatively, D is TRBD2 (5 bases). Germline CDR1 and CDR2: SGHAT and FQNNGV. CDR3 length: 16 amino acids. The V and J ends lost 1 base and 4 bases respectively, with 14 bases between them. CDR3 DNA: TGTGCCAGCAGCTTAGTATACGGGGAAGGGTACAATGAGCAGTTCTTC. It specifies CASSLVYGEGYNEQFF.

This clone appeared a few times. The gene calls are TRBV27 and TRBJ2-2; D may match TRBD1 or TRBD2 (5 bases each). CDR1 is MNHEY and CDR2 is SMNVEV in the germline V gene (reference sequence). The CDR3 length is 14 residues. V was clipped by 2 bases and J by 4 bases, with 8 bases between them. The CDR3 sequence: CASSLIGTTGELFF. Written as DNA, the CDR3 is TGTGCCAGCAGTTTAATTGGGACCACCGGGGAGCTGTTTTTT.

The chain joins TRBV2 to TRBJ1-2; perhaps TRBD1 as D (5 bases). CDR3 length equals 14 residues. Germline V gene lookup returns CDR1 SNHLY and CDR2 FYNNEI. V shed 2 bases and J shed 8 bases, with 15 bases lying between them. CDR3 sequence (DNA): TGTGCCAGCAGTGAAACTCAGGGACCGGAGGGCTACACCTTC. Its translation is CASSETQGPEGYTF.